Below, 23 T cell receptor beta chains from the same sample are listed, as sequenced in a study of shared clonotypes between healthy human individuals. Profiling relied on immunoSEQ multiplex PCR, and the TCRdb table lists in-frame clones only, not all of them. Of 2 million to 3 million clones in the sample, 85% to 95% were seen once. The specimen was naive CD4+ T cells sorted from blood. The subset here: CD45RA+ positively selected. The receptors were sampled from a young man in good health.

The genes are TRBV6-6 and TRBJ2-7, with a possible D match to TRBD2 (6 bases). Germline-derived CDR1 and CDR2 are MNHNY and SVGAGI (reference sequence). V lost 2 bases and J lost 3, with 11 bases in between. CDR3 length: 14 amino acids. The CDR3 DNA is TGTGCCAGCAGTTACAGGCGGGACGGCTACGAGCAGTACTTC. It translates to CASSYRRDGYEQYF.

J is TRBJ2-1 and V is TRBV11-2; 9 nucleotides agree with TRBD1. Unmatched junction bases numbered 2, after V lost 0 bases and J lost 2 bases. CDR1 SGHAT and CDR2 FQNNGV come from the germline V gene. This CDR3 has 16 residues. CDR3 sequence: CASSLDWDRAYNEQFF. Written as DNA, the CDR3 is TGTGCCAGCAGCTTAGATTGGGACAGGGCCTACAATGAGCAGTTCTTC. Full variable domain (rest looked up from reference TRBV11-2 and TRBJ2-1): EAGVAQSPRYKIIEKRQSVAFWCNPISGHATLYWYQQILGQGPKLLIQFQNNGVVDDSQLPKDRFSAERLKGVDSTLKIQPAKLEDSAVYLCASSLDWDRAYNEQFFGPGTRLTVL.

The V and J genes are TRBV10-3 and TRBJ1-6; possible D gene TRBD1, 5 bases. Germline loops: CDR1 ENHRY, CDR2 SYGVKD. There are 13 residues in the CDR3. V was shortened by 7 bases and J by 7 bases, with 11 bases between the two germline ends. The CDR3 here is CAIKTGLNSPLHF. The CDR3 DNA sequence: TGTGCCATCAAAACAGGTCTAAATTCACCCCTCCACTTT.

The chain links TRBV9 to TRBJ2-1, with 9 nucleotides matching TRBD2. Unmatched junction bases numbered 11, after V lost 3 bases and J lost 7 bases. The CDR3 has 16 residues. CDR1 SGDLS and CDR2 YYNGEE come from the germline V gene. The CDR3 reads CASSAGAGGPVNEQFF. The CDR3 nucleotides are TGTGCCAGCAGCGCGGGGGCGGGAGGGCCCGTAAATGAGCAGTTCTTC.

The V gene is TRBV21-1, the J gene TRBJ1-4. TRBV21-1 is flagged as a pseudogene. The CDR3 runs 15 residues. CDR3 nucleotide sequence: TGTGCCAGCAGCAGTCCATTAGGACTAGGTGAAAAACTGTTTTTT. Its translation: CASSSPLGLGEKLFF.

This clone was seen only once. The V and J genes are TRBV10-3 and TRBJ1-6, with a weak D call TRBD1 (5 bases). Germline-derived CDR1 and CDR2 are ENHRY and SYGVKD. Trimming removed 0 bases at V and 9 bases at J, with 6 bases between. The CDR3 loop spans 13 amino acids. Here the CDR3 DNA reads TGTGCCATCAGTGAGTCGCAGGGTTCACCCCTCCACTTT. Translating gives CAISESQGSPLHF.

The chain links TRBV30 to TRBJ2-5; perhaps TRBD2 as D (5 bases). CDR3 length: 14 amino acids. V dropped 3 bases and J dropped 5 bases, with 16 bases sitting between them. Per the germline V gene, CDR1 is GTSNPN and CDR2 is SVGIG (reference sequence). The CDR3 nucleotides read TGTGCCTGGAGGAAGGCGACCTGGGAGGAGACCCAGTACTTC. It yields the protein CAWRKATWEETQYF.

This clone was seen once. V is TRBV6-5 and J is TRBJ2-6; D is ambiguous. The CDR3 runs 12 residues. The germline V gene encodes CDR1 MNHEY and CDR2 SVGAGI. V lost 6 bases and J lost 12, with 12 bases in between. The CDR3: CASSTHRGVLTF. The DNA of the CDR3 is TGTGCCAGCAGCACCCATCGAGGCGTCCTGACTTTC.

The chain employs TRBV27 and TRBJ2-3; TRBD1 is a possible D gene (8 bases). V lost 6 bases, J lost 0 bases, and 13 bases lay in between. This CDR3 comprises 15 residues. Germline V gene lookup returns CDR1 MNHEY and CDR2 SMNVEV (reference sequence). The CDR3 sequence: CASSEQGGSTDTQYF. Written as DNA, the CDR3 is TGTGCCAGCAGCGAACAGGGGGGGAGCACAGATACGCAGTATTTT.

This clone appeared a few times. This sequence joins TRBV2 and TRBJ1-2; no definite D call. The V end lost 6 bases, the J end lost 4 bases, and 9 bases lay between the germline ends. The CDR3 covers 12 residues. CDR1 and CDR2 (germline): SNHLY, FYNNEI. CDR3 loop: CASRRTPYGYTF. In nucleotides, the CDR3 is TGTGCCAGCAGGAGGACCCCCTATGGCTACACCTTC.

This chain joins TRBV5-1 and TRBJ2-7; D gene uncertain. The V gene's germline CDR1 is SGHRS and CDR2 YFSETQ. Trimming left V 4 bases short and J 7 bases short, with 15 bases between. CDR3 length: 13 amino acids. The CDR3 sequence is CASSPNVLEEQYF. CDR3 coding DNA: TGCGCCAGCAGCCCGAACGTACTGGAAGAGCAGTACTTC.

The chain couples TRBV5-1 to TRBJ2-5, with D uncertain. Germline-derived CDR1 and CDR2 are SGHRS and YFSETQ. The V and J ends lost 0 bases and 4 bases respectively, with 10 bases between them. The CDR3 covers 14 residues. This chain's CDR3 is CASSLEGYSETQYF. CDR3 sequence (DNA): TGCGCCAGCAGCTTGGAGGGCTATTCAGAGACCCAGTACTTC.

The J gene is TRBJ1-6, the V gene TRBV6-5; TRBD1 is a possible D gene (5 bases). This CDR3 has 16 residues. Trimming took 4 bases from V and 7 from J, leaving 17 bases between them. Germline V gene lookup returns CDR1 MNHEY and CDR2 SVGAGI. The CDR3 nucleotides are TGTGCCAGCAGTTTGGACACCCAGATTAGAAATTCACCCCTCCACTTT. Encoded protein: CASSLDTQIRNSPLHF.

The V and J genes are TRBV6-5 and TRBJ2-1, with 15 bases fitting TRBD2. J lost 6 bases, V lost 5 bases, and 2 bases had no gene match. The CDR3 extends over 15 amino acids. The germline V gene encodes CDR1 MNHEY and CDR2 SVGAGI. The CDR3 bases are TGTGCCAGCAGTAGGACTAGCGGGAGGGTCAATGAGCAGTTCTTC. Translation: CASSRTSGRVNEQFF.

The chain couples TRBV5-1 to TRBJ2-3; D might be TRBD1 (5 bases). CDR1 is SGHRS and CDR2 is YFSETQ in the germline V gene. V lost 0 bases and J lost 2, with 10 bases in between. This CDR3 comprises 15 residues. CDR3 sequence (DNA): TGCGCCAGCAGCTTGGTCGGCAGGGTCACAGATACGCAGTATTTT. Encoded protein: CASSLVGRVTDTQYF.

The genes are TRBV9 and TRBJ2-5; the match to TRBD2 covers 7 bases. Trimming removed 4 bases from V and 5 bases from J; junction bases left unmatched: 11. From germline, CDR1 is SGDLS and CDR2 YYNGEE. The CDR3 extends over 15 amino acids. The CDR3 here is CASSQGGTRGETQYF. The CDR3 DNA reads TGTGCCAGCAGCCAGGGAGGGACCCGAGGGGAGACCCAGTACTTC.

This clone was seen just once. This rearrangement joins TRBV27 to TRBJ2-7; perhaps D is TRBD1 or TRBD2 (5 bases each). This CDR3 region has 18 residues. Germline loops: CDR1 MNHEY, CDR2 SMNVEV (reference sequence). The CDR3 DNA reads as TGTACCTCGGGGCAGGGCATTTCCTCCGGGATGATTGACTACGAGCAGTACTTC. Its protein is CTSGQGISSGMIDYEQYF.

The V and J genes are TRBV10-3 and TRBJ1-2, with D maybe TRBD1 (5 bases). The length of the CDR3 is 14 residues. Deletions cut 7 bases from V and 3 bases from J, with 15 bases between. Germline CDR1 is ENHRY and CDR2 is SYGVKD. The CDR3 DNA reads as TGTGCCATCAACACGGGGGTGTCAGACTATGGCTACACCTTC. The encoded protein is CAINTGVSDYGYTF.

The rearrangement links TRBV7-5 to TRBJ2-7; TRBD2 was called by the table and not checked on the DNA. TRBV7-5 is a recognized pseudogene. The CDR3 covers 14 residues. The CDR3 DNA follows: TGTGCCAGAAGGAGGGTCCTGATTTCCTACGAGCAGTACTTC. This sequence encodes CARRRVLISYEQYF.

The J gene is TRBJ1-5, the V gene TRBV30; 9 bases are shared with TRBD1. V shed 1 base, J shed 6 bases, and the junction held 1 base outside the gene matches. The CDR3 sequence is 13 residues long. The V gene's germline CDR1 is GTSNPN and CDR2 SVGIG (reference sequence). The CDR3 nucleotides are TGTGCCTGGAGTGAGACAGGGGGTCAGCCCCAGCATTTT. This sequence encodes CAWSETGGQPQHF.

This chain connects TRBV6-5 to TRBJ2-7, with 11 nucleotides matching TRBD1. The CDR3 is made up of 15 amino acids. Trimming at V came to 10 bases and at J to 3 bases, leaving 11 bases not matched to a gene. The germline V gene has CDR1 MNHEY and CDR2 SVGAGI. Written as DNA, the CDR3 is TGTGCCACCTGCGGACCGGGACAGGGGGACTACGAGCAGTACTTC. Translating gives CATCGPGQGDYEQYF.

The chain uses TRBV11-2 and TRBJ2-1; 9 positions agree with TRBD2. The junction had 11 bases not matched to a gene; V was cut back by 3 bases and J by 5 bases. The length of the CDR3 is 17 residues. Germline-derived CDR1 and CDR2 are SGHAT and FQNNGV. The CDR3 spells CASSLEGSGRFDNEQFF. The CDR3 DNA sequence: TGTGCCAGCAGCTTGGAGGGTAGCGGGAGATTCGACAATGAGCAGTTCTTC.

Only one count was recorded for this clone. The chain uses TRBV29-1 and TRBJ1-2; 7 positions match TRBD1. Germline V gene sequence: CDR1 SQVTM, CDR2 ANQGSEA. Losses at the gene ends were 4 bases for V and 0 bases for J; bases not matched to a gene: 5. The CDR3 is 14 amino acids. For the CDR3, the DNA is TGCAGCGTTGGGGACAGAACAGCTAACTATGGCTACACCTTC. Encoded protein: CSVGDRTANYGYTF.